This TCR beta chain comes out of a study of PD-1 blockade in classical Hodgkin lymphoma. Every patient experienced relapse after autologous stem cell transplantation, and brentuximab vedotin exposure varied. Out of thawed PBMCs, magnetic negative selection purified CD4+ T cells. Sequencing used immunoSEQ multiplex PCR; TCRdb keeps in-frame clones, though not all of them. Of 31,000 or so clones listed, around 86% were seen once; the top ten hold about 2.3%. Whole-study findings and limits: Newly diagnosed patients were reported to start with lower TCR diversity than healthy donors. Complete responders' baseline diversity resembled that of newly diagnosed patients. Patients who began taking nivolumab under 1 year after ASCT were left out.

A word on this clone: Its antigen is not known.

Sequenced here: CD4+ T cells from blood, sampled at baseline. The sequence was obtained from a human donor with classical Hodgkin lymphoma.

The CDR3 sequence: CASSVTPGQLELFF. CDR3 DNA: TGTGCCAGCAGCGTAACACCGGGACAGCTGGAGCTGTTTTTT. This rearrangement joins TRBV9 to TRBJ2-2, with 7 bases aligning to TRBD1. CDR1 SGDLS and CDR2 YYNGEE come from the germline V gene. The CDR3 consists of 14 residues. The junction had 7 bases not matched to a gene; V was cut back by 1 base and J by 10 bases.